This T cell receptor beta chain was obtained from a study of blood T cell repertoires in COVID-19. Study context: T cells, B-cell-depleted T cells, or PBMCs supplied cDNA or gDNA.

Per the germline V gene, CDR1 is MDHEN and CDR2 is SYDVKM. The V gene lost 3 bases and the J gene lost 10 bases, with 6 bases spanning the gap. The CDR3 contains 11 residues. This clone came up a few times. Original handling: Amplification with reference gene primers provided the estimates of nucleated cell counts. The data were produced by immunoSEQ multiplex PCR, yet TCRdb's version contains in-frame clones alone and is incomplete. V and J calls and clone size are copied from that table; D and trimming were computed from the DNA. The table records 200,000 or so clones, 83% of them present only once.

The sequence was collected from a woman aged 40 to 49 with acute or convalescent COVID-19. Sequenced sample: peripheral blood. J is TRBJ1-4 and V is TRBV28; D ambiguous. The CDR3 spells CASSLTGKLFF. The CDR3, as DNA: TGTGCCAGCAGTTTGACTGGAAAACTGTTTTTT.